The 8 T cell receptor beta chains reported below all come from one sample, sequenced in a study of cytomegalovirus exposure and HLA in healthy donors. The PCR ran on 60 Vbeta and 13 Jbeta primers. The table came from immunoSEQ multiplex PCR; TCRdb's copy has only in-frame clones and leaves some out. The table lists about 180,000 clones, roughly 76% of them singletons. The sample consisted of PBMCs. The receptors come from a woman between 18 and 30 years old in good health and CMV-seropositive.

This chain connects TRBV9 to TRBJ1-2; TRBD1 aligns across 8 bases. The CDR3 has 13 amino acids. V shed 2 bases and J 5 bases; nucleotides not matched to a gene: 2. From germline, CDR1 is SGDLS and CDR2 YYNGEE. This CDR3 reads CASSVGQGYGYTF. In DNA form, the CDR3 reads TGTGCCAGCAGCGTCGGACAGGGTTATGGCTACACCTTC.

The chain combines TRBV15 with TRBJ2-2; 7 nucleotides agree with TRBD2. Losses at the gene ends were 9 bases for V and 3 bases for J; bases not matched to a gene: 10. The CDR3 consists of 15 residues. CDR1 is LNHNV and CDR2 is YYDKDF in the germline V gene (reference sequence). CDR3 nucleotide sequence: TGTGCCACTATGCCTGGGGGGAGGGACACCGGGGAGCTGTTTTTT. This codes for CATMPGGRDTGELFF.

The chain carries TRBV4-2 and TRBJ2-7, with 12 bases fitting TRBD2. The CDR3 spans 17 residues. From germline, CDR1 is LGHNA and CDR2 YNFKEQ. V lost 1 base and J lost 1; bases outside the gene matches: 5. Written as DNA, the CDR3 is TGTGCCAGCAGCCAAGGCCGACTAGCGGGGGAGTCCTACGAGCAGTACTTC. This translates into CASSQGRLAGESYEQYF.

The chain combines TRBV18 with TRBJ1-1; 12 bases match TRBD1. Looked up from germline, CDR1 is KGHSH and CDR2 is LQKENI. The length of the CDR3 is 20 residues. J was trimmed by 1 base and V by 4 bases; bases with no gene match: 16. The CDR3 DNA reads as TGTGCCAGCTCACTGTTGGGACAGGGGGCACTTCGTGGAACGAACACTGAAGCTTTCTTT. Translated: CASSLLGQGALRGTNTEAFF.

Only one count was recorded for this clone. This rearrangement joins TRBV5-1 to TRBJ1-2; D possibly corresponds to TRBD1 (6 bases). Trimming pared 3 bases from V and 8 bases from J, leaving 17 bases between. This CDR3 region has 14 residues. Per germline, CDR1 SGHRS and CDR2 YFSETQ. CDR3 sequence: CASSYDRKGLGYTF. The DNA of the CDR3 is TGCGCCAGCAGCTATGACAGGAAAGGCCTGGGCTACACCTTC.

This chain uses TRBV7-2 with TRBJ2-2; 10 bases map to TRBD1. V lost 5 bases and J lost 5; bases outside the gene matches: 5. The CDR3 runs to 15 residues. Germline V gene data show CDR1 as SGHTA and CDR2 as FQGNSA. DNA of the CDR3: TGTGCCAGCAGCCTAGGACAGGGGGTGACCGGGGAGCTGTTTTTT. Its protein product is CASSLGQGVTGELFF.

The chain joins TRBV21-1 to TRBJ1-6; the D segment call TRBD1 is taken from the table without a DNA check. TRBV21-1 is annotated as a pseudogene. The CDR3 totals 15 residues. CDR3: CASIIPPRGDSPLHF. The CDR3 nucleotides read TGTGCCAGCATCATACCCCCCAGGGGCGATTCACCCCTCCACTTT.

The gene calls are TRBV18 and TRBJ2-7; a weak D match, TRBD2 (6 bases). The ends were cut back, 4 bases at V and 2 bases at J, with 15 bases in the middle. Germline loops: CDR1 KGHSH, CDR2 LQKENI. This CDR3 region has 15 residues. This CDR3 is CASSHGGNLPYEQYF. CDR3 DNA: TGTGCCAGCTCACATGGGGGGAACCTACCCTACGAGCAGTACTTC.